This entry features one T cell receptor beta chain sequence. The data originate from a study of cytomegalovirus exposure and HLA in healthy donors. Trimming removed 4 bases from V and 3 bases from J, with 14 bases in between. Germline loops: CDR1 SGDLS, CDR2 YYNGEE. The CDR3 is 14 residues long. PCR used 60 Vbeta primers and 13 Jbeta primers. Data came from immunoSEQ multiplex PCR; TCRdb stores just in-frame clones and leaves some out. The sample contains 310,000 or so clones, about 87% of which appear only once. This chain uses TRBV9 with TRBJ2-7, with D maybe TRBD2 (6 bases). Material for sequencing was PBMCs. The clonotype comes from a woman between 18 and 29 years old in good health and CMV-seronegative. The CDR3 DNA reads as TGTGCCAGCAGCCCCCGGACTAACTACTACGAGCAGTACTTC. Its protein product is CASSPRTNYYEQYF.